One and the same sample provided the 10 T cell receptor beta chains below, sequenced in a study of CD8 T cells in ankylosing spondylitis. General study results and limits: Blood from ankylosing spondylitis patients appeared to carry a characteristic roughly 8-variant TCR beta motif.

TCRdb recomputed calls from the 5' RACE reads with MiXCR, one row per CDR3 protein. Among around 890,000 distinct CDR3 sequences listed, about 10% were seen once. These receptors' antigens are unknown. Sample: blood, either unsorted or a sorted T cell fraction (not recorded which). These TCRs come from a male donor with ankylosing spondylitis.

The sample holds a few counts of this clonotype. The gene calls are TRBV5-6 and TRBJ2-1; 9 nucleotides line up with TRBD2. Germline CDR1 reads SGHDT; CDR2 reads YYEEEE. The CDR3 runs 16 residues. After removal of 4 bases from V and 8 bases from J, the junction contained 13 bases not matched to a gene. The CDR3 protein is CASSPSTSGFSDEQFF. In DNA form, the CDR3 reads TGTGCCAGCAGCCCCTCGACTAGCGGCTTCTCGGATGAGCAGTTCTTC.

Ten or more counts support this clonotype. V gene TRBV18 combines with J gene TRBJ1-6, with D hard to call. Germline CDR1 and CDR2: KGHSH and LQKENI. The CDR3 consists of 12 residues. Trimming left V 5 bases short and J 7 bases short, with 6 bases between. The CDR3 nucleotides are TGTGCCAGCTCATCGGCCAATTCACCCCTCCACTTT. Translating it yields CASSSANSPLHF.

This clonotype was observed many times. J is TRBJ2-1 and V is TRBV10-3; D is possibly TRBD2 (6 bases). Germline V gene data show CDR1 as ENHRY and CDR2 as SYGVKD. This CDR3 has 11 residues. Trimming took 3 bases from V and 15 from J, leaving 12 bases between them. The CDR3 DNA is TGTGCCATCAGTGACGGGACTTCTCGGTTCTTC. It encodes CAISDGTSRFF.

The chain employs TRBV5-1 and TRBJ1-5; D unresolved. Per the germline V gene, CDR1 is SGHRS and CDR2 is YFSETQ. V was cut by 2 bases and J by 2 bases, with 11 bases left in between. The CDR3 is 15 amino acids. The CDR3 spells CASSFGEGGNQPQHF. The CDR3 DNA follows: TGCGCCAGCAGCTTTGGAGAGGGCGGCAATCAGCCCCAGCATTTT.

This chain uses TRBV28 with TRBJ2-7, with D possibly being TRBD1 (6 bases). Trimming stripped 5 bases from V and 3 bases from J, with 14 bases between. This CDR3 comprises 14 residues. The germline gives CDR1 MDHEN, CDR2 SYDVKM. The CDR3 nucleotides read TGTGCCAGCAGTCGGCAGGGGCGCATCTACGAGCAGTACTTC. Translated, it gives CASSRQGRIYEQYF. Filled out from reference TRBV28 and TRBJ2-7, the complete variable domain reads DVKVTQSSRYLVKRTGEKVFLECVQDMDHENMFWYRQDPGLGLRLIYFSYDVKMKEKGDIPEGYSVSREKKERFSLILESASTNQTSMYLCASSRQGRIYEQYFGPGTRLTVT.

This clonotype was seen a handful of times. V and J are TRBV5-1 and TRBJ2-7; the match to TRBD2 covers 11 bases. The trim removed 4 bases at V and 4 bases at J, leaving 10 bases unmatched. In germline, CDR1 is SGHRS, CDR2 YFSETQ. CDR3 length equals 16 residues. The CDR3 coding sequence is TGCGCCAGCAGCCCCGGACTAGCGGGTGCAATATACGAGCAGTACTTC. This sequence encodes CASSPGLAGAIYEQYF. Filled out from reference TRBV5-1 and TRBJ2-7, the complete variable domain reads KAGVTQTPRYLIKTRGQQVTLSCSPISGHRSVSWYQQTPGQGLQFLFEYFSETQRNKGNFPGRFSGRQFSNSRSEMNVSTLELGDSALYLCASSPGLAGAIYEQYFGPGTRLTVT.

The chain is built from TRBV11-1 and TRBJ2-4; either TRBD1 or TRBD2 may supply D (5 bases each). Trimming shortened V by 3 bases and J by 0 bases, and 21 bases separated the two germline ends. CDR1 and CDR2 (germline): SGHAT, FQDESV (reference sequence). The CDR3 has 19 residues. CDR3 region: CASSLGERRALLAKNIQYF. The CDR3 DNA reads as TGTGCCAGCAGCTTGGGGGAACGCAGGGCTCTCCTAGCCAAAAACATTCAGTACTTC.

This clonotype was picked up a small number of times. V is TRBV6-5 and J is TRBJ1-2; D gene ambiguous. V lost 4 bases and J 5 bases, leaving 11 bases between the germline ends. The CDR3 has 13 amino acids. CDR1 is MNHEY, CDR2 SVGAGI, per germline. The CDR3 is CASSFRSTYGYTF. As DNA, the CDR3 is TGTGCCAGCAGTTTCAGGTCCACGTATGGCTACACCTTC.

This clonotype occurred many times. The rearrangement uses TRBV29-1 and TRBJ2-3; D gene ambiguous. CDR1 is SQVTM, CDR2 ANQGSEA, per germline. Trimming left V 4 bases short and J 3 bases short, with 20 bases between. The CDR3 totals 16 residues. This CDR3 is CSVVPPETSGTDTQYF. The CDR3 DNA is TGCAGCGTTGTCCCTCCGGAGACCTCCGGGACAGATACGCAGTATTTT.

This clonotype was seen a handful of times. The V call is TRBV9, the J call TRBJ1-1; 7 bases map to TRBD1. The CDR3 is made up of 14 amino acids. Trimming cost V 5 bases and J 1 base; bases outside gene matches: 5. Germline V lookup: CDR1 SGDLS, CDR2 YYNGEE. The CDR3 protein is CASRAGTENTEAFF. The DNA of the CDR3 is TGTGCCAGCAGAGCCGGGACAGAGAACACTGAAGCTTTCTTT.